The clone carrying this T cell receptor beta chain appeared many times. Its antigen is not identified. The source of the sample is a study of T-cell memory formation after mild COVID-19. Germline CDR1 SGHVS, CDR2 FNYEAQ. V was pared by 5 bases and J by 7 bases, with 10 bases between. The CDR3 spans 12 residues. A 5'RACE reaction primed in the constant segment made cDNA libraries of TCR alpha and TCR beta, and these carried sample barcodes and UMIs. TCRdb independently ran MiXCR on the 5' RACE reads; one entry per CDR3 protein. This sample has under 550,000 distinct CDR3 sequences, with about 20% found just once. General study findings and limits: The CD4+ clones that contracted clustered mainly within CM and EM, and the CD8+ clones concentrated in EMRA.

The sequenced material came from PBMCs or a T cell subset sorted from them (not recorded which). This sequence was found in an adult woman who had mild COVID-19 (a few samples of this study predate the infection). Cell type and time point are not known. This rearrangement joins TRBV7-6 to TRBJ2-3; D is uncertain. The CDR3: CASSPSENTQYF. In nucleotides, the CDR3 is TGTGCCAGCAGCCCTTCCGAGAATACGCAGTATTTT.